The present T cell receptor beta chain was sequenced within a study of T cell repertoires in cytomegalovirus infection. Overall study context: Selected CMV epitopes included recently identified HLA-C-restricted ones as well as well-studied HLA-B-restricted ones.

Of note for this clonotype: Its antigen remains unidentified.

TCRdb recomputed calls from the reads with MiXCR, one row per CDR3 protein. This sample has about 83,000 distinct CDR3 sequences, with 20% to 30% found just once. Overall study findings and caveats: Cumulative frequency of public TCR beta families picked out carriers of CMV plus the relevant HLA.

The CDR3 is 16 residues long. Germline CDR1 MNHEY, CDR2 SMNVEV (reference sequence). V gave up 6 bases and J gave up 0 bases; unmatched junction bases: 10. Sequencing was performed on CD8+ T cells from cultured PBMCs, taken from culture after CMV antigen stimulation. The receptor's source is a human donor in good health (CMV status not recorded). Some clones in this sample may be carry-over from other donors' samples. V usage is TRBV27 and J usage is TRBJ1-2, with 7 bases aligning to TRBD1. The CDR3 nucleotides read TGTGCCAGCAGCGGACAGGAAGGCTTAGCTAACTATGGCTACACCTTC. Protein: CASSGQEGLANYGYTF.